Below are 17 T cell receptor beta chains sequenced from a single sample in a study of PD-1 blockade in classical Hodgkin lymphoma. This sample's time point: newly diagnosed, previously untreated cHL patient sample. Magnetic negative selection purified CD4+ T cells from thawed PBMCs. TCRdb keeps only in-frame clones here, not all; method: immunoSEQ multiplex PCR. The sample shows some 28,000 clones, about 89% of them seen only once. Sequencing was carried out using CD4+ T cells from blood. All receptors come from a human donor with classical Hodgkin lymphoma.

This chain joins TRBV6-1 and TRBJ2-7; 14 positions match TRBD2. This CDR3 contains 15 residues. Germline lookup yields CDR1 MNHNS and CDR2 SASEGT. Unmatched junction bases numbered 9, after V lost 7 bases and J lost 7 bases. The CDR3 nucleotides read TGTGCCAGCACCGAGGGACTAGCGGGAGAGGGTGAGCAGTACTTC. This translates into CASTEGLAGEGEQYF.

The V gene is TRBV18, the J gene TRBJ2-7; 10 nucleotides align to TRBD1. This CDR3 contains 16 residues. V lost 3 bases and J lost 0; bases outside the gene matches: 5. Germline V gene lookup returns CDR1 KGHSH and CDR2 LQKENI. The CDR3 spells CASSPYGQGVSYEQYF. The CDR3 DNA follows: TGTGCCAGCTCACCTTACGGACAGGGGGTCTCCTACGAGCAGTACTTC. The full variable domain, its missing parts supplied by reference TRBV18 and TRBJ2-7, is NAGVMQNPRHLVRRRGQEARLRCSPMKGHSHVYWYRQLPEEGLKFMVYLQKENIIDESGMPKERFSAEFPKEGPSILRIQQVVRGDSAAYFCASSPYGQGVSYEQYFGPGTRLTVT.

The CDR3 sequence: CARSLGPTRGGHYGYTF. CDR3 nucleotide sequence: TGTGCCAGAAGCTTGGGCCCTACCAGGGGAGGACACTATGGCTACACCTTC. This rearrangement joins TRBV5-3 to TRBJ1-2, with D tentatively TRBD1 (6 bases). TRBV5-3 is an ORF; its function is uncertain. Trimming shortened V by 0 bases and J by 3 bases, and 18 bases separated the two germline ends. This CDR3 contains 17 residues.

The chain combines TRBV5-1 with TRBJ2-1; 14 bases are shared with TRBD2. Germline V lookup: CDR1 SGHRS, CDR2 YFSETQ. With V trimmed by 4 bases and J by 1 base, 1 base remained unmatched. The CDR3 runs 16 residues. The CDR3 DNA follows: TGCGCCAGCAGCCGGACTAGCGGGAGGTCCTACAATGAGCAGTTCTTC. It codes for CASSRTSGRSYNEQFF.

In its sample, this clone was seen a few times. J is TRBJ1-2 and V is TRBV28; D ambiguous. CDR3 length: 13 residues. In germline, CDR1 is MDHEN, CDR2 SYDVKM. V lost 2 bases to trimming and J lost 3 bases, with 7 bases between them. The CDR3 here is CASSLRVDYGYTF. The CDR3 coding sequence is TGTGCCAGCAGTTTACGGGTTGACTATGGCTACACCTTC.

In this sample, this clone turned up once. The chain couples TRBV5-1 to TRBJ2-1, with D uncertain. The CDR3 is 14 amino acids. Germline loops: CDR1 SGHRS, CDR2 YFSETQ. V was shortened by 4 bases and J by 5 bases, with 13 bases between the two germline ends. The CDR3 here is CASSRSSYDNEQFF. The CDR3 coding sequence is TGCGCCAGCAGCAGAAGTTCTTACGACAATGAGCAGTTCTTC. The entire variable domain, with the rest obtained from reference TRBV5-1 and TRBJ2-1, is as follows: KAGVTQTPRYLIKTRGQQVTLSCSPISGHRSVSWYQQTPGQGLQFLFEYFSETQRNKGNFPGRFSGRQFSNSRSEMNVSTLELGDSALYLCASSRSSYDNEQFFGPGTRLTVL.

The chain combines TRBV5-5 with TRBJ2-7; no definite D call. The CDR3 spans 14 residues. Looked up from germline, CDR1 is SGHKS and CDR2 is YYEKEE (reference sequence). The V end was cut by 1 base, the J end by 0 bases, with 8 bases between. CDR3: CASSLFQISYEQYF. Here the CDR3 DNA reads TGTGCCAGCAGCTTGTTCCAAATCTCCTACGAGCAGTACTTC.

This chain joins TRBV9 and TRBJ2-1; D is uncertain. The CDR3 is 15 amino acids. Looked up from germline, CDR1 is SGDLS and CDR2 is YYNGEE. V was trimmed by 0 bases and J by 3 bases, leaving 10 bases between them. CDR3 sequence: CASSVGPLFYNEQFF. In DNA, the CDR3 is TGTGCCAGCAGCGTAGGCCCTCTGTTCTACAATGAGCAGTTCTTC.

This chain uses TRBV28 with TRBJ2-7; D is uncertain. Trimming left V 3 bases short and J 5 bases short, with 5 bases between. CDR1 and CDR2 from the germline V gene are MDHEN and SYDVKM. The CDR3 covers 11 residues. The CDR3 nucleotides read TGTGCCAGCAGTTTGGGAAACGAGCAGTACTTC. The encoded protein is CASSLGNEQYF.

This clone has only one observation. The V gene is TRBV18, the J gene TRBJ2-7; 7 bases agree with TRBD1. The V and J ends lost 6 bases and 4 bases, in that order; junction bases with no gene match: 9. Germline V gene data show CDR1 as KGHSH and CDR2 as LQKENI. The CDR3 totals 14 residues. The CDR3 region is CASSQQGGRYEQYF. CDR3 DNA sequence: TGTGCCAGCTCCCAGCAAGGGGGCCGTTACGAGCAGTACTTC. Looking up the rest from reference TRBV18 and TRBJ2-7 gives the full variable domain: NAGVMQNPRHLVRRRGQEARLRCSPMKGHSHVYWYRQLPEEGLKFMVYLQKENIIDESGMPKERFSAEFPKEGPSILRIQQVVRGDSAAYFCASSQQGGRYEQYFGPGTRLTVT.

This clone appeared a single time. V is TRBV19 and J is TRBJ2-2, with D unresolved. The germline V gene has CDR1 LNHDA and CDR2 SQIVND (reference sequence). This CDR3 has 14 amino acids. The V end lost 3 bases, the J end lost 4 bases, and 9 bases lay between the germline ends. The CDR3 spells CASSMGRTTGELFF. The CDR3 coding sequence is TGTGCCAGTAGTATGGGCAGAACCACCGGGGAGCTGTTTTTT.

This rearrangement joins TRBV7-2 to TRBJ2-1, with D possibly TRBD2 on 5 matching bases. Germline CDR1 is SGHTA and CDR2 is FQGNSA. The CDR3 covers 14 residues. Trimming stripped 1 base from V and 8 bases from J, with 12 bases between. CDR3 amino acids: CASSLEASSHEQFF. CDR3 DNA sequence: TGTGCCAGCAGCTTAGAGGCTTCTAGCCATGAGCAGTTCTTC.

The chain employs TRBV20-1 and TRBJ2-1; D is unresolved. CDR3 length: 11 amino acids. Per the germline V gene, CDR1 is DFQATT and CDR2 is SNEGSKA (reference sequence). V was trimmed by 3 bases and J by 6 bases, leaving 6 bases between them. The CDR3 protein is CSASGSNEQFF. Written as DNA, the CDR3 is TGCAGTGCTAGCGGAAGCAATGAGCAGTTCTTC.

This chain joins TRBV27 and TRBJ2-3; maybe TRBD2 (5 bases). The V gene lost 4 bases and the J gene lost 0 bases, with 20 bases spanning the gap. The CDR3 length is 18 residues. Germline V gives CDR1 MNHEY, CDR2 SMNVEV (reference sequence). CDR3: CASSSQLGTDPSTDTQYF. The CDR3 bases are TGTGCCAGCAGTTCCCAACTAGGCACGGACCCTAGCACAGATACGCAGTATTTT.

The chain's CDR3 is CASKTVGGTNEKLFF. DNA for the CDR3: TGTGCCAGCAAAACCGTCGGGGGTACTAATGAAAAACTGTTTTTT. The chain recombines TRBV6-1 with TRBJ1-4; tentative D call: TRBD1 (5 bases). Germline CDR1 reads MNHNS; CDR2 reads SASEGT. V shed 7 bases and J shed 2 bases, with 14 bases lying between them. The CDR3 is 15 amino acids.

The rearrangement joins TRBV6-1 to TRBJ2-7, with 14 bases fitting TRBD2. The V gene end was trimmed by 7 bases and the J gene end by 7 bases; junction bases not matched to a gene: 6. This CDR3 spans 14 amino acids. Germline lookup yields CDR1 MNHNS and CDR2 SASEGT. The CDR3 loop is CASIRLAGGMEQYF. CDR3 DNA sequence: TGTGCCAGCATCCGACTAGCGGGAGGGATGGAGCAGTACTTC.

This sequence joins TRBV10-2 and TRBJ2-7, with D maybe TRBD2 (6 bases). V was trimmed by 7 bases and J by 6 bases, leaving 19 bases between them. The germline V gene encodes CDR1 WSHSY and CDR2 SAAADI. This CDR3 spans 14 amino acids. CDR3 sequence reads: CASKGTGGKIEQYF. The CDR3 bases are TGCGCCAGCAAGGGGACGGGCGGGAAAATCGAGCAGTACTTC.